Presented here are 17 T cell receptor beta chains from one specimen sequenced in a study of PD-1 blockade in classical Hodgkin lymphoma. TCRdb's copy holds only in-frame clones and misses some; the assay was immunoSEQ multiplex PCR. In the table there are 90,000 to 140,000 clones, roughly nine tenths of which are singletons. The time point is: cycle 4 day 1 (C4D1), after more than five weeks of nivolumab. Brentuximab vedotin exposure varied, and every patient relapsed after autologous stem cell transplantation. Sequencing was performed on peripheral blood mononuclear cells (PBMCs), taken before the fourth cycle of nivolumab. Every receptor here comes from a human donor with classical Hodgkin lymphoma.

The J gene is TRBJ2-1, the V gene TRBV9, with TRBD2 as a possible D gene (6 bases). Germline V gene lookup returns CDR1 SGDLS and CDR2 YYNGEE. CDR3 length: 15 residues. Trimming stripped 4 bases from V and 9 bases from J, with 20 bases between. CDR3 DNA sequence: TGTGCCAGCAGCCCCGGGGGTCGCGGGATCCTTGAGCAGTTCTTC. It is translated as CASSPGGRGILEQFF.

The gene calls are TRBV14 and TRBJ2-7; D not resolved. Trimming pared 0 bases from V and 4 bases from J, leaving 7 bases between. There are 13 residues in the CDR3. CDR1 and CDR2 (germline): SGHDN, FVKESK. The CDR3 nucleotides are TGTGCCAGCAGCCAAGAGGTCTCATACGAGCAGTACTTC. It codes for CASSQEVSYEQYF.

V is TRBV4-3 and J is TRBJ2-3; the match to TRBD2 covers 11 bases. The CDR3 is 16 residues long. V was pared by 0 bases and J by 3 bases, with 2 bases of the junction left unmatched. Germline CDR1 is LGHNA and CDR2 is YSLEER. CDR3 DNA sequence: TGCGCCAGCAGCCAAGATGTAGCGGGAGGGACAGATACGCAGTATTTT. It yields the protein CASSQDVAGGTDTQYF.

The chain carries TRBV4-3 and TRBJ2-7; 7 nucleotides align to TRBD1. CDR3 length: 14 amino acids. From germline, CDR1 is LGHNA and CDR2 YSLEER. The junction had 3 bases not matched to a gene; V was cut back by 0 bases and J by 4 bases. The CDR3: CASSQDDRVYEQYF. The CDR3 coding sequence is TGCGCCAGCAGCCAAGATGACAGGGTATACGAGCAGTACTTC.

The J gene is TRBJ2-7, the V gene TRBV7-9; D possibly uses TRBD1 or TRBD2 (7 bases each). This CDR3 has 13 residues. Trimming shortened V by 4 bases and J by 3 bases, and 10 bases separated the two germline ends. CDR1 and CDR2 from the germline V gene are SEHNR and FQNEAQ (reference sequence). The CDR3 sequence is CASSSRGGYEQYF. CDR3 sequence (DNA): TGTGCCAGCAGCTCCAGGGGGGGCTACGAGCAGTACTTC.

The chain employs TRBV5-4 and TRBJ1-1; TRBD1 might be the D (6 bases). The length of the CDR3 is 14 residues. Germline lookup yields CDR1 SGHNT and CDR2 YYREEE (reference sequence). V was shortened by 0 bases and J by 6 bases, with 12 bases between the two germline ends. The CDR3 protein is CASSLGDRRAEAFF. CDR3 DNA: TGTGCCAGCAGCTTGGGAGACAGGAGGGCTGAAGCTTTCTTT. Looking up the rest from reference TRBV5-4 and TRBJ1-1 gives the full variable domain: ETGVTQSPTHLIKTRGQQVTLRCSSQSGHNTVSWYQQALGQGPQFIFQYYREEENGRGNFPPRFSGLQFPNYSSELNVNALELDDSALYLCASSLGDRRAEAFFGQGTRLTVV.

This clone turned up a few times. The rearrangement joins TRBV2 to TRBJ1-4; no reliable D call. The germline gives CDR1 SNHLY, CDR2 FYNNEI. With 4 bases removed from V and 8 bases from J, the gap between germline ends came to 5 bases. This CDR3 region has 11 residues. The CDR3 sequence: CASSVREKLFF. The CDR3 nucleotides read TGTGCCAGCAGTGTTCGGGAAAAACTGTTTTTT.

The chain combines TRBV6-1 with TRBJ1-1, with D possibly being TRBD1 (5 bases). The germline gives CDR1 MNHNS, CDR2 SASEGT. The CDR3 covers 16 residues. Trimming removed 3 bases at V and 3 bases at J, with 17 bases between. Here the CDR3 DNA reads TGTGCCAGCAGTGATCGGGCGATCCGGGGACACACTGAAGCTTTCTTT. Residues: CASSDRAIRGHTEAFF.

This chain joins TRBV19 and TRBJ1-2, with TRBD1 as a possible D gene (5 bases). Germline V gene sequence: CDR1 LNHDA, CDR2 SQIVND (reference sequence). The CDR3 consists of 15 residues. Trimming cost V 1 base and J 2 bases, with 11 bases left between them. CDR3 sequence: CASSIARDGNYGYTF. CDR3 in DNA: TGTGCCAGTAGTATAGCCCGGGACGGAAACTATGGCTACACCTTC.

This sequence joins TRBV27 and TRBJ2-2; D is perhaps TRBD1 (6 bases). The V gene's germline CDR1 is MNHEY and CDR2 SMNVEV (reference sequence). Between the trimmed V and J ends, which lost 5 bases and 0 bases, there was a span of 19 bases. The CDR3 loop spans 18 amino acids. In DNA form, the CDR3 reads TGTGCCAGCAGTATACAGGGACGCCCCAAATCGAACACCGGGGAGCTGTTTTTT. Translation gives CASSIQGRPKSNTGELFF.

J is TRBJ1-1 and V is TRBV19; 10 bases fit TRBD1. Germline CDR1 LNHDA, CDR2 SQIVND (reference sequence). CDR3 length: 13 amino acids. Trimming at V came to 7 bases and at J to 10 bases, leaving 9 bases not matched to a gene. The CDR3 nucleotides are TGTGCCAGTAACGGGACAGGGGAGAGTGGAGCTTTCTTT. It is translated as CASNGTGESGAFF. The entire variable domain, with the rest obtained from reference TRBV19 and TRBJ1-1, is as follows: DGGITQSPKYLFRKEGQNVTLSCEQNLNHDAMYWYRQDPGQGLRLIYYSQIVNDFQKGDIAEGYSVSREKKESFPLTVTSAQKNPTAFYLCASNGTGESGAFFGQGTRLTVV.

V is TRBV5-1 and J is TRBJ2-5, with 8 nucleotides matching TRBD1. The CDR3 loop spans 14 amino acids. The germline CDR1 and CDR2 sequences are SGHRS and YFSETQ. With V trimmed by 4 bases and J by 1 base, 3 bases remained unmatched. The CDR3 bases are TGCGCCAGCAGCCCTGGACAGGGCCAAGAGACCCAGTACTTC. Translated: CASSPGQGQETQYF. The complete variable domain, with remaining parts taken from reference TRBV5-1 and TRBJ2-5, reads KAGVTQTPRYLIKTRGQQVTLSCSPISGHRSVSWYQQTPGQGLQFLFEYFSETQRNKGNFPGRFSGRQFSNSRSEMNVSTLELGDSALYLCASSPGQGQETQYFGPGTRLLVL.

This chain connects TRBV21-1 to TRBJ1-5. TRBV21-1 constitutes a pseudogene. This CDR3 is built from 19 residues. CDR3 DNA sequence: TGTGCCAGCAGCAACGTCGGATGGGAGGCCAACTATAGCAATCAGCCCCAGCATTTT. It yields the protein CASSNVGWEANYSNQPQHF.

V is TRBV18 and J is TRBJ2-7; D uncertain. Germline lookup yields CDR1 KGHSH and CDR2 LQKENI. V was cut by 4 bases and J by 5 bases, with 12 bases left in between. The CDR3 is 13 amino acids. CDR3 sequence: CASSLELSNEQYF. In nucleotides, the CDR3 is TGTGCCAGCTCACTAGAACTTTCTAACGAGCAGTACTTC.

In DNA form, the CDR3 reads TGCGCCAGCAGCCAAGGACTAGCGGGAGGGGCGGGGGGTTACGAGCAGTACTTC. This codes for CASSQGLAGGAGGYEQYF. This rearrangement joins TRBV4-1 to TRBJ2-7, with TRBD2 matching 14 bases. The CDR3 covers 18 residues. After removal of 1 base from V and 4 bases from J, the junction contained 9 bases not matched to a gene. Germline assignment: CDR1 MGHRA and CDR2 YSYEKL.

This chain links TRBV6-5 with TRBJ2-5, with 9 nucleotides matching TRBD2. Germline V lookup: CDR1 MNHEY, CDR2 SVGAGI. With 6 bases clipped from V and 0 bases from J, the junction kept 5 bases outside the gene matches. The CDR3 is 15 residues long. The CDR3 is CASRGGLADQETQYF. The CDR3 DNA follows: TGTGCCAGCAGAGGGGGACTAGCAGACCAAGAGACCCAGTACTTC.

This sequence joins TRBV5-3 and TRBJ2-7; D unclear. TRBV5-3 is reported as an ORF; its role is uncertain. The CDR3 has 17 residues. The ends were cut back, 1 base at V and 0 bases at J, with 17 bases in the middle. CDR3 in DNA: TGTGCCAGAAGCTTGTTTGCCCCCACCCCTTTCTCCTACGAGCAGTACTTC. Amino acids: CARSLFAPTPFSYEQYF.